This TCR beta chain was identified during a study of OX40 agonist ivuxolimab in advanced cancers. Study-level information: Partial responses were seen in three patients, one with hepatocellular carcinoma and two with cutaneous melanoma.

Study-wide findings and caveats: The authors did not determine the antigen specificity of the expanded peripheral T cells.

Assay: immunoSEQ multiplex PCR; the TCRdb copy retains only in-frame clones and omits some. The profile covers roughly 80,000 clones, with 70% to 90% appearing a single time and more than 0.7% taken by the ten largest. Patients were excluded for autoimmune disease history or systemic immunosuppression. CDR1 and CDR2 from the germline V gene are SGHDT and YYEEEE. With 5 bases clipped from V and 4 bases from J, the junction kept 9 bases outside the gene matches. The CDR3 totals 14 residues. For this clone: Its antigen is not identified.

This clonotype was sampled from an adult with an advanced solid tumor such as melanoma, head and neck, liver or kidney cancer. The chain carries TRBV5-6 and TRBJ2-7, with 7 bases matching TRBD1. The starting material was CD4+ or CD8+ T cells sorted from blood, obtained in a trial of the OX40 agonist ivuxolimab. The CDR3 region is CASRAPGQSYEQYF. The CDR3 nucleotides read TGTGCCAGCAGGGCTCCGGGACAGTCGTACGAGCAGTACTTC.